This T cell receptor (beta chain) was profiled in a study of follicular helper T cells after annual influenza vaccination. Germline V gene data show CDR1 as SGHKS and CDR2 as YYEKEE (reference sequence). The junction had 10 bases not matched to a gene; V was cut back by 6 bases and J by 7 bases. This CDR3 has 15 amino acids. TCRB was sequenced at Survey level resolution. Data came from immunoSEQ multiplex PCR; TCRdb stores just in-frame clones and leaves some out. This sample has about 10,000 clones, with 80% to 90% found just once. The time point is: 2015-2016 season, 7 days after influenza vaccination. Adults were given seasonal inactivated influenza vaccine, and blood CD4 subsets were sorted before and after vaccination.

The sequencing used CXCR5+ CD38- circulating T follicular helper cells from blood, collected 7 days after influenza vaccination. This sample's subset: circulating Tfh, non-naive CD4+CXCR5+PD-1+ (ICOS+CD38+ or ICOS-CD38-). The source of this sequence is an adult who received the influenza vaccine. This chain uses TRBV5-5 with TRBJ2-5, with 12 bases lining up with TRBD2. CDR3: CASTIPGLAGGTQYF. CDR3 in DNA: TGTGCCAGCACTATTCCGGGACTAGCGGGCGGGACCCAGTACTTC.